This T cell receptor beta chain was recovered during a study of T cells expressing NK-cell markers. Study summary: Sequenced donors, eight in total, included seven who were HCMV-seropositive and one who was seronegative.

One entry per CDR3 protein, without DNA, is what TCRdb gives after re-calling the 5' RACE reads. The data show 120,000 to 150,000 distinct CDR3 sequences, and the top ten clones hold 10% to 15%. CDR1 SGHTA and CDR2 FQGNSA come from the germline V gene. The CDR3 length is 15 residues. Sequenced material: blood T cells: a sorted CD56 or NKG2C T cell subset, CD4+ or CD8+ T cells, or bulk PBMC T cells (not recorded which). The V and J genes are TRBV7-2 and TRBJ2-3; the D gene TCRdb calls, TRBD2, cannot be checked with no DNA. The receptor comes from a man between 18 and 35 years old in good health. CDR3 sequence: CASSLFGGVRDTQYF.